A selection of T cell receptor beta chains follows, all from one sample in a study of blood T cell repertoires in COVID-19. Clones were sequenced by immunoSEQ multiplex PCR, and TCRdb holds only the in-frame ones, with some missing. The sample lists more than 300,000 clones, 85% to 90% seen once, with 1.2% in the top ten. Sequencing was carried out using PBMCs or T cells enriched from blood (not recorded which). The source is a woman younger than 30 who had recovered from COVID-19. Both conserved end residues are part of each CDR3. D genes are given only for firm matches. The size field is filled for only some rows; it gives once, few, many or a size class.

cdr3_nt cdr3_aa j_call v_call clone_size d_call
TGTGCCAACAGCCAAGATTCCGCGGGGGCCTACGAGCAGTACTTC CANSQDSAGAYEQYF TRBJ2-7 TRBV4-2 - TRBD2
TGTGCCAGCAGTTACCGGCGGGGGTCTGGCTACACCTTC CASSYRRGSGYTF TRBJ1-2 TRBV6-5 few -
TGTGCCAGCAGTTCCCGACAGGTATTCCAAGAGACCCAGTACTTC CASSSRQVFQETQYF TRBJ2-5 TRBV28 - -
TGTGCCAGCAGTCGGGGCGGGGGGGCAACTGAAGCTTTCTTT CASSRGGGATEAFF TRBJ1-1 TRBV6-5 few -
TGTGCCAGCAGCTTAGTGGGCGGGGAGAACACCGGGGAGCTGTTTTTT CASSLVGGENTGELFF TRBJ2-2 TRBV7-2 - -
TGTGCCACCAGCAGAGATTCTTTTTCTAGCATTTTTAGCAATCAGCCCCAGCATTTT CATSRDSFSSIFSNQPQHF TRBJ1-5 TRBV15 - -
TGTGCCAGCAGCGCCAATCCAACAGATACGCAGTATTTT CASSANPTDTQYF TRBJ2-3 TRBV9 once -
TGTGCCAGCAGTGAAGGGGGACAGGGGAAGTACGAGCAGTACTTC CASSEGGQGKYEQYF TRBJ2-7 TRBV2 - TRBD1
TGTGCCAGCAGCCCCGGGACTTTAGTGGCTCAGCCCCAGCATTTT CASSPGTLVAQPQHF TRBJ1-5 TRBV7-9 - -
TGTGCCATCAGTGAGGGACAGGGGAATGGTGACACCATATATTTT CAISEGQGNGDTIYF TRBJ1-3 TRBV10-3 - TRBD1
TGCAGCGTTGAGTCGGGGGGCCCATCCTACGAGCAGTACTTC CSVESGGPSYEQYF TRBJ2-7 TRBV29-1 - -
TGTGCCATCACCCACGCCCAGGGGGCCTATGGCTACACCTTC CAITHAQGAYGYTF TRBJ1-2 TRBV6-6 - TRBD1
TGTGCCAGCAGCTTGGACAGGGGCCGTATGGACGAAGAGACCCAGTACTTC CASSLDRGRMDEETQYF TRBJ2-5 TRBV7-9 - TRBD1
TGCGCCAGCAGCCCTAACAGGGGTCTGCACTATGGCTACACCTTC CASSPNRGLHYGYTF TRBJ1-2 TRBV4-3 once TRBD1
TGTGCCAGCAGTGAATATCGAGGACTCGTCCTGACTTTC CASSEYRGLVLTF TRBJ2-6 TRBV6-1 - -
TGTGCCAGCAGTTACACAGGGGTGGGCACTGAAGCTTTCTTT CASSYTGVGTEAFF TRBJ1-1 TRBV6-5 - TRBD1
TGCGCCAGCAGCTTGTACAGTCCTCTCTCCTACAATGAGCAGTTCTTC CASSLYSPLSYNEQFF TRBJ2-1 TRBV5-1 - -
TGTGCCAGCAGCTTAGCCCCAGGGGGAGGCCACACAGATACGCAGTATTTT CASSLAPGGGHTDTQYF TRBJ2-3 TRBV7-6 - -
TGTGCCAGCTCACCGCAGGGTACCAACAACTATGGCTACACCTTC CASSPQGTNNYGYTF TRBJ1-2 TRBV18 - -
TGTGCCAGCAGTTTTGCCGGGACAGGGGACGAGACCCAGTACTTC CASSFAGTGDETQYF TRBJ2-5 TRBV28 once TRBD1
TGTGCCAGCAGCTCCAGGGTGAACTCCTACGAGCAGTACTTC CASSSRVNSYEQYF TRBJ2-7 TRBV3-1/TRBV3-2 - -
TGTGCCAGCAGCCCGGACAGTGCCTACGAGCAGTACTTC CASSPDSAYEQYF TRBJ2-7 TRBV12-3/TRBV12-4 few -
TGTGCCAGCAGCTTAGTTTCGGGGGGAAGGACTGGAAACACCATATATTTT CASSLVSGGRTGNTIYF TRBJ1-3 TRBV11-2 - -
TGTGCCAGCAGCTTAGGACAGATGAACACTGAAGCTTTCTTT CASSLGQMNTEAFF TRBJ1-1 TRBV7-6 - -
TGTGCCAGCAGGACCGAGCCAGGGGGCTTGGAAAAACTGTTTTTT CASRTEPGGLEKLFF TRBJ1-4 TRBV28 - TRBD1
TGTGCCAGCAGTAGTGACAGGGGGGACAATGAGCAGTTCTTC CASSSDRGDNEQFF TRBJ2-1 TRBV6-5 few TRBD1
TGTGCCAGCAGCCTGGGGACAGAGGAGAATTCACCCCTCCACTTT CASSLGTEENSPLHF TRBJ1-6 TRBV5-8 - TRBD1
TGTGCCAGCAGCGAACGGTGGGACACGCCTGAAGCTTTCTTT CASSERWDTPEAFF TRBJ1-1 TRBV11-1 - -
TGTGCCTGGAGCAACAGCCCTGGGAATGAAAAACTGTTTTTT CAWSNSPGNEKLFF TRBJ1-4 TRBV30 - -
TGTGCCAGCAGCCCCACCGCAGTGGAACAGGGTAACTATGGCTACACCTTC CASSPTAVEQGNYGYTF TRBJ1-2 TRBV4-2 - -
TGTGCCAGCAGCTCCCCTAGCCGCAGCTACACTGAAGCTTTCTTT CASSSPSRSYTEAFF TRBJ1-1 TRBV7-9 - -
TGTGCCAGCAGTCGGAAGACTTACCCGAGCTCCTATAATTCACCCCTCCACTTT CASSRKTYPSSYNSPLHF TRBJ1-6 TRBV6-6 - -
TGTGCCAGCTCACTCTCGGTGGCGGTTAGCAATCAGCCCCAGCATTTT CASSLSVAVSNQPQHF TRBJ1-5 TRBV18 - -
TGTGCCAGCAGGACCGGAGGGGTTTTAACTAATGGCTACACCTTC CASRTGGVLTNGYTF TRBJ1-2 TRBV2 - -
TGTGCCATCATGACAGGGAGCACAGATACGCAGTATTTT CAIMTGSTDTQYF TRBJ2-3 TRBV10-3 - TRBD1
TGTGCCAGCAGCGGAGGTTCGACAGGCAGTGAGCAGTTCTTC CASSGGSTGSEQFF TRBJ2-1 TRBV9 - -
TGTGCCAGCGGACAGGGGGTGAATGGCTACACCTTC CASGQGVNGYTF TRBJ1-2 TRBV5-4 - TRBD1
TGCGCCAGCAGCGCCGACCGACAGGGATCGTTTGAGCAGTTCTTC CASSADRQGSFEQFF TRBJ2-1 TRBV5-1 few TRBD1